Following are 27 T cell receptor beta chains from one sample sequenced in a study of T cells in Graves' hyperthyroidism and ophthalmopathy. The TCR beta CDR3 regions underwent amplification using RNA transcripts as the source. Carried out on the TCR CDR3, a first-round RT-PCR used the HTBI primer set. From the multiplex PCR reads, TCRdb called clonotypes with MiXCR, one entry per CDR3 protein. This table has 500,000 to 650,000 distinct CDR3 sequences, about 45% appearing once. Sequences were obtained from peripheral blood or thyroid tissue (not recorded which). The receptors were gathered from an adult woman with Graves' disease, either hyperthyroidism or ophthalmopathy (not recorded which).

There are a few counts of this clonotype. CDR3: CAISELAAWDTEAFF. The CDR3 DNA follows: TGTGCCATCAGTGAGTTAGCCGCCTGGGACACTGAAGCTTTCTTT. The chain joins TRBV10-3 to TRBJ1-1, with D hard to call. Germline V CDR1 and CDR2: ENHRY, SYGVKD. Trimming shortened V by 1 base and J by 3 bases, and 12 bases separated the two germline ends. CDR3 size: 15 residues.

The chain is built from TRBV10-3 and TRBJ1-6, with D perhaps matching TRBD1 (5 bases). The V end was cut by 4 bases, the J end by 10 bases, with 17 bases between. The CDR3 has 15 amino acids. Germline assignment: CDR1 ENHRY and CDR2 SYGVKD. CDR3: CAISVGGTEPSPLHF. As DNA, the CDR3 is TGTGCCATCAGTGTCGGGGGGACCGAACCCTCACCCCTCCACTTT.

CDR3 residues: CASSAMGQGANEQYF. The DNA for the CDR3 is TGTGCCAGCTCCGCTATGGGACAGGGGGCCAACGAGCAGTACTTC. V is TRBV27 and J is TRBJ2-7; 12 bases align to TRBD1. V lost 8 bases to trimming and J lost 5 bases; unmatched junction nucleotides: 10. Germline V gene sequence: CDR1 MNHEY, CDR2 SMNVEV (reference sequence). The CDR3 sequence is 15 residues long.

There are many counts of this clonotype. The chain combines TRBV2 with TRBJ2-2; D possibly corresponds to TRBD2 (5 bases). The V end was cut by 8 bases, the J end by 2 bases, with 12 bases between. The CDR3 loop spans 14 amino acids. Germline V CDR1 and CDR2: SNHLY, FYNNEI. Here the CDR3 DNA reads TGTGCCAGCGGGAGACTCTATAACACCGGGGAGCTGTTTTTT. It specifies CASGRLYNTGELFF.

This clonotype occurred many times. V gene TRBV7-9 combines with J gene TRBJ1-4; TRBD1 might be the D (5 bases). Germline lookup yields CDR1 SEHNR and CDR2 FQNEAQ (reference sequence). V was clipped by 5 bases and J by 5 bases, with 15 bases between them. There are 15 residues in the CDR3. The CDR3 region is CASSGDRKRNEKLFF. The CDR3 DNA reads as TGTGCCAGCAGCGGGGACCGGAAAAGAAATGAAAAACTGTTTTTT. The variable domain in full, with the rest retrieved from reference TRBV7-9 and TRBJ1-4, is DTGVSQNPRHKITKRGQNVTFRCDPISEHNRLYWYRQTLGQGPEFLTYFQNEAQLEKSRLLSDRFSAERPKGSFSTLEIQRTEQGDSAMYLCASSGDRKRNEKLFFGSGTQLSVL.

This rearrangement joins TRBV20-1 to TRBJ2-5; 8 bases agree with TRBD2. CDR3 length: 13 residues. Germline CDR1 reads DFQATT; CDR2 reads SNEGSKA (reference sequence). V shed 4 bases, J shed 1 base, and the junction held 2 bases outside the gene matches. The CDR3 spells CSAMAGGQETQYF. The CDR3 nucleotides are TGCAGTGCTATGGCGGGAGGCCAAGAGACCCAGTACTTC.

Comments on this clonotype: The junction departs from the called germline gene at one end, perhaps through a read error. The V call is TRBV9, the J call TRBJ2-2; no firm D call. CDR1 and CDR2 from the germline V gene are SGDLS and YYNGEE. The CDR3 spans 12 residues. This CDR3 reads CASSVPTAELFF. DNA of the CDR3: TGTGCCAGCAGCGTACCTACCGCGGAGCTGTTTTTT.

This clonotype was found a few times. This chain joins TRBV28 and TRBJ2-5; 7 nucleotides line up with TRBD1. The CDR3 is 16 amino acids. Germline assignment: CDR1 MDHEN and CDR2 SYDVKM. V shed 6 bases and J 2 bases; nucleotides not matched to a gene: 12. CDR3 residues: CASRVSPGQPQETQYF. The CDR3 region has the DNA TGTGCCAGCAGGGTGTCCCCGGGACAGCCTCAAGAGACCCAGTACTTC.

This chain joins TRBV7-9 and TRBJ2-2; D not resolved. Trimming cost V 5 bases and J 2 bases, with 12 bases left between them. This CDR3 is built from 15 residues. Germline V lookup: CDR1 SEHNR, CDR2 FQNEAQ (reference sequence). The CDR3, as DNA: TGTGCCAGCAGCATAACGAGAAGAAACACCGGGGAGCTGTTTTTT. Protein product: CASSITRRNTGELFF.

The sample holds a few counts of this clonotype. The chain links TRBV10-3 to TRBJ1-5; no clear D. Germline V gene lookup returns CDR1 ENHRY and CDR2 SYGVKD. V gave up 3 bases and J gave up 2 bases, with 8 bases separating them. The CDR3 loop spans 14 amino acids. The CDR3 sequence: CAISDSLGNQPQHF. The CDR3 DNA follows: TGTGCCATCAGTGACAGTTTGGGCAATCAGCCCCAGCATTTT.

The sample holds a few counts of this clonotype. CDR3 sequence reads: CASSLRDVDEQYF. Written as DNA, the CDR3 is TGTGCCAGCAGTTTAAGGGACGTAGACGAGCAGTACTTC. This sequence joins TRBV28 and TRBJ2-7; D may match TRBD1 or TRBD2 (5 bases each). This CDR3 is 13 amino acids long. V lost 2 bases, J lost 5 bases, and 10 bases lay in between. Germline CDR1 MDHEN, CDR2 SYDVKM.

Many counts were recorded for this clonotype. This chain connects TRBV2 to TRBJ2-7; TRBD1 is a possible D gene (6 bases). The V end lost 5 bases, the J end lost 2 bases, and 7 bases lay between the germline ends. Germline CDR1 SNHLY, CDR2 FYNNEI. CDR3 length equals 12 residues. CDR3 loop: CASSRTAYEQYF. The CDR3 DNA is TGTGCCAGCAGTCGGACAGCCTACGAGCAGTACTTC. Based on the CDR3 plus reference TRBV2 and TRBJ2-7, the full variable domain is EPEVTQTPSHQVTQMGQEVILRCVPISNHLYFYWYRQILGQKVEFLVSFYNNEISEKSEIFDDQFSVERPDGSNFTLKIRSTKLEDSAMYFCASSRTAYEQYFGPGTRLTVT.

A few counts support this clonotype. The rearrangement links TRBV19 to TRBJ1-5; possibly TRBD1 for D (6 bases). V dropped 4 bases and J dropped 11 bases, with 12 bases sitting between them. The CDR3 length is 12 residues. Germline lookup yields CDR1 LNHDA and CDR2 SQIVND (reference sequence). The CDR3 sequence: CASSNLRGTQHF. The CDR3 DNA sequence: TGTGCCAGTAGTAACCTCAGGGGCACCCAGCATTTT.

This sequence joins TRBV20-1 and TRBJ1-1, with D maybe TRBD1 (6 bases). V dropped 5 bases and J dropped 10 bases, with 29 bases sitting between them. The CDR3 covers 16 residues. Looked up from germline, CDR1 is DFQATT and CDR2 is SNEGSKA (reference sequence). The CDR3 DNA sequence: TGCAGTGCTCCAGGACAGAAGCCGTTTCTAAGTCGCGGAGCTTTCTTT. Protein product: CSAPGQKPFLSRGAFF.

In the case of this clonotype: A much more abundant neighbour one base away suggests this may be a read error. This chain links TRBV29-1 with TRBJ1-2; D perhaps matches TRBD1 (5 bases). Germline CDR1 SQVTM, CDR2 ANQGSEA. V was cut by 0 bases and J by 6 bases, with 14 bases left in between. There are 14 residues in the CDR3. The CDR3: CSVEDDWGLDGYTF. The CDR3 DNA reads TGCAGCGTTGAAGATGACTGGGGGTTGGATGGCTACACCTTC.

This clonotype appeared many times. The rearrangement links TRBV7-2 to TRBJ1-2; the D gene is possibly TRBD1 (5 bases). The CDR3 consists of 15 residues. V was trimmed by 5 bases and J by 2 bases, leaving 15 bases between them. Germline assignment: CDR1 SGHTA and CDR2 FQGNSA. Written as DNA, the CDR3 is TGTGCCAGCAGCCAAGCAGGGCTCCTAAACTATGGCTACACCTTC. As protein: CASSQAGLLNYGYTF.

The table lists this clonotype with a count of one. The chain joins TRBV19 to TRBJ2-7; the match to TRBD2 covers 14 bases. The CDR3 consists of 16 residues. J was trimmed by 3 bases and V by 6 bases; bases with no gene match: 7. The germline V gene has CDR1 LNHDA and CDR2 SQIVND (reference sequence). CDR3 sequence (DNA): TGTGCCAGTAGCGCGCACGGGACTAGCGGGGGCTACGAGCAGTACTTC. Amino acids: CASSAHGTSGGYEQYF.

V is TRBV20-1 and J is TRBJ2-2, with D possibly being TRBD2 (6 bases). CDR1 and CDR2 from the germline V gene are DFQATT and SNEGSKA (reference sequence). The CDR3 covers 15 residues. V gave up 6 bases and J gave up 0 bases, with 14 bases separating them. The chain's CDR3 is CSARRGRSNTGELFF. The CDR3 DNA reads as TGCAGTGCCCGGAGGGGCAGATCGAACACCGGGGAGCTGTTTTTT.

The V gene is TRBV5-1, the J gene TRBJ2-3; D is undetermined. The germline V and J ends were trimmed by 0 bases and 6 bases, with 5 bases remaining between them. The CDR3 extends over 12 amino acids. Germline V CDR1 and CDR2: SGHRS, YFSETQ. The CDR3 region is CASSLEQDTQYF. CDR3 nucleotide sequence: TGCGCCAGCAGCTTGGAGCAGGATACGCAGTATTTT.

In its sample, this clonotype was seen many times. The V gene is TRBV2, the J gene TRBJ1-2; the D is unclear. The CDR3 is 15 amino acids. From germline, CDR1 is SNHLY and CDR2 FYNNEI. Trimming pared 7 bases from V and 4 bases from J, leaving 19 bases between. The DNA for the CDR3 is TGTGCCAGCATAATCGAAGCTACGCCTGTCTATGGCTACACCTTC. Translating it yields CASIIEATPVYGYTF. Based on the CDR3 plus reference TRBV2 and TRBJ1-2, the full variable domain is EPEVTQTPSHQVTQMGQEVILRCVPISNHLYFYWYRQILGQKVEFLVSFYNNEISEKSEIFDDQFSVERPDGSNFTLKIRSTKLEDSAMYFCASIIEATPVYGYTFGSGTRLTVV.

V gene TRBV7-2 combines with J gene TRBJ2-7, with D possibly matching TRBD2 (6 bases). CDR1 and CDR2 from the germline V gene are SGHTA and FQGNSA. The length of the CDR3 is 14 residues. Trimming took off 4 bases at V and 2 bases at J, with 12 bases between the two ends. CDR3 nucleotide sequence: TGTGCCAGCAGCTCGGGACGCGGGGCCTACGAGCAGTACTTC. Its translation: CASSSGRGAYEQYF.

The chain recombines TRBV20-1 with TRBJ1-5, with TRBD1 matching over 8 bases. V gave up 3 bases and J gave up 4 bases; unmatched junction bases: 5. The CDR3 has 14 amino acids. Germline V gene lookup returns CDR1 DFQATT and CDR2 SNEGSKA (reference sequence). CDR3 protein: CSARVDRVNQPQHF. DNA of the CDR3: TGCAGTGCTAGGGTGGACAGGGTGAATCAGCCCCAGCATTTT.

This clonotype came up many times. This rearrangement joins TRBV29-1 to TRBJ1-1; TRBD1 matches 8 bases. Losses at the gene ends were 7 bases for V and 1 base for J; bases not matched to a gene: 2. The germline V gene has CDR1 SQVTM and CDR2 ANQGSEA. CDR3 length equals 12 residues. The CDR3 DNA reads as TGCAGCGGTGACAGGGGGAACACTGAAGCTTTCTTT. Translated: CSGDRGNTEAFF.

The J gene is TRBJ2-6, the V gene TRBV7-9, with a weak D call TRBD2 (5 bases). Germline-derived CDR1 and CDR2 are SEHNR and FQNEAQ (reference sequence). V was shortened by 0 bases and J by 3 bases, with 9 bases between the two germline ends. CDR3 length equals 16 residues. The CDR3 coding sequence is TGTGCCAGCAGCTTAGCGGGAGTGGTTGGGGCCAACGTCCTGACTTTC. Its protein product is CASSLAGVVGANVLTF.

Remarks on this clonotype: Compared with germline, one end of the junction differs, possibly owing to a read error. V is TRBV7-9 and J is TRBJ2-7, with D perhaps being TRBD1 or TRBD2 (5 bases each). The CDR3 length is 14 residues. Germline CDR1 SEHNR, CDR2 FQNEAQ (reference sequence). The CDR3 sequence: CASRHPGQPYEQYF. CDR3 DNA: TGCGCCAGCAGACACCCGGGGCAGCCCTACGAGCAGTACTTC.

This clonotype came up a few times. The genes are TRBV7-8 and TRBJ2-5; D not resolved. The CDR3 is made up of 13 amino acids. Between the trimmed V and J ends, which lost 2 bases and 2 bases, there was a span of 6 bases. Germline values: CDR1 SGHVS, CDR2 FQNEAQ. The CDR3 nucleotides are TGTGCCAGCAGCTTAAACCTGCAAGAGACCCAGTACTTC. Translated: CASSLNLQETQYF.

The V gene is TRBV2, the J gene TRBJ2-5; D uncertain. V lost 1 base, J lost 5 bases, and 11 bases lay in between. CDR3 length: 14 amino acids. Per germline, CDR1 SNHLY and CDR2 FYNNEI. The chain's CDR3 is CASSEGWQWETQYF. Here the CDR3 DNA reads TGTGCCAGCAGTGAAGGGTGGCAGTGGGAGACCCAGTACTTC.